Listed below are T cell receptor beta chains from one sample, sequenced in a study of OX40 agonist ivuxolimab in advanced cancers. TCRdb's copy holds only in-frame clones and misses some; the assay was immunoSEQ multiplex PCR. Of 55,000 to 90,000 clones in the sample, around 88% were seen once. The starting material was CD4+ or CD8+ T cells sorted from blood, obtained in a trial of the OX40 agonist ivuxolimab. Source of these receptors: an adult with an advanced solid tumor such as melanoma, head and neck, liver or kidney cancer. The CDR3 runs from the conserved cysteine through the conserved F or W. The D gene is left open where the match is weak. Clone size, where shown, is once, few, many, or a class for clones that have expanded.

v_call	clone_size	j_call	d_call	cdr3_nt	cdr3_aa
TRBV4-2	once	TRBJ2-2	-	TGTGCCAGCAGCCCCCAATTCAGCGTTACCGGGGAGCTGTTTTTT	CASSPQFSVTGELFF
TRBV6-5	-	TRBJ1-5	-	TGTGCCAGCAGTCGGACTGGGGAGGTCAATCAGCCCCAGCATTTT	CASSRTGEVNQPQHF
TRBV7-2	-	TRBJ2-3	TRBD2	TGTGCCAGCAGCTTCCGGGTCCGGGGGGCAGATACGCAGTATTTT	CASSFRVRGADTQYF
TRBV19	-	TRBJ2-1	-	TGTGCCAGTAGTATAGGGCGGAGCTCCTACAATGAGCAGTTCTTC	CASSIGRSSYNEQFF
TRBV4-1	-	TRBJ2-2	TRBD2	TGCGCCAGCAGCCAAGATGAGGGACTAGCAAACACCGGGGAGCTGTTTTTT	CASSQDEGLANTGELFF
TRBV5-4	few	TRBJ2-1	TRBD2	TGTGCCAGCAGCTCCGGACTAGCGGGAGGGTCAGGGTACAATGAGCAGTTCTTC	CASSSGLAGGSGYNEQFF
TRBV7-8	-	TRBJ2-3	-	TGTGCCAGCAGCTTAGCAGGGATTGGACGAGATACGCAGTATTTT	CASSLAGIGRDTQYF
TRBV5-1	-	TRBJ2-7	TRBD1	TGCGCCAGCAGCAGGGACAGTTACTACGAGCAGTACTTC	CASSRDSYYEQYF
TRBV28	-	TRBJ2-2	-	TGTGCCAGCAGTTTTCGGGGGGCGGCCGGGGAGCTGTTTTTT	CASSFRGAAGELFF
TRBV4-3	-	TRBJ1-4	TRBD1	TGCGCCAGCAGCCTAGAGCGACAGGGTGCTAAACTGTTTTTT	CASSLERQGAKLFF
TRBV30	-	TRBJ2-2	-	TGTGCCTGGAGTAGAGCCCCCGGCACCGGGGAGCTGTTTTTT	CAWSRAPGTGELFF
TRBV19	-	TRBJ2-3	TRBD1	TGTGCCAGTAACGAAGGGTCCACAGGGGGCATTGGCACAGATACGCAGTATTTT	CASNEGSTGGIGTDTQYF
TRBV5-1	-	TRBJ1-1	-	TGCGCCAGCAGCACGGACGGGAACACTGAAGCTTTCTTT	CASSTDGNTEAFF
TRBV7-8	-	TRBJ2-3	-	TGTGCCAGCAGCTTAACAGGGATCACAGATACGCAGTATTTT	CASSLTGITDTQYF
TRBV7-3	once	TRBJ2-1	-	TGTGCCAGTGCACCCCCGGGGCGAGCGTACAATGAGCAGTTCTTC	CASAPPGRAYNEQFF
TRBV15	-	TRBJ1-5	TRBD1	TGTGCCACCAGCACAGGGGGCGTACCTCGGCCCCAGCATTTT	CATSTGGVPRPQHF
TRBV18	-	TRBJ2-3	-	TGTGCCAGCTCACCACCCGGGCAGGATACGCAGTATTTT	CASSPPGQDTQYF
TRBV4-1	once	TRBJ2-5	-	TGCGCCAGCAGCCTCGGGCCGGCCGAGACCCAGTACTTC	CASSLGPAETQYF
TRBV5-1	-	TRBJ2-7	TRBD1	TGCGCCAGCAGCTTGGAGGGACAGGAAACTAACGAGCAGTACTTC	CASSLEGQETNEQYF
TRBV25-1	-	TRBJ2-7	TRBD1	TGTGCCAGCAGTGATGCTCGGGACAGCCTTCACGAGCAGTACTTC	CASSDARDSLHEQYF
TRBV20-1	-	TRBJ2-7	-	TGCAGTGCTACCCAGGGGCACGAGCAGTACTTC	CSATQGHEQYF
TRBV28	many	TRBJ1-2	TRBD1	TGTGCCAGCAGTCTCTATCGGACAGGGGGGTCGTATGGCTACACCTTC	CASSLYRTGGSYGYTF
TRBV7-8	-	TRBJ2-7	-	TGTGCCAGCAGCTCAGACAGGCTCTACGAGCAGTACTTC	CASSSDRLYEQYF
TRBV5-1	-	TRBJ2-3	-	TGCGCCAGCAGCTTGACACCATACACAGATACGCAGTATTTT	CASSLTPYTDTQYF
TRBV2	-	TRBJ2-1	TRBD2	TGTGCCAGCAGGGGGACTAGCGGGAGTGTTTGGCACAATGAGCAGTTCTTC	CASRGTSGSVWHNEQFF
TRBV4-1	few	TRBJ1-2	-	TGCGCCAGCAGCCCGACAAGGGTCTATGGCTACACCTTC	CASSPTRVYGYTF
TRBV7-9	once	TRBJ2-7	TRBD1	TGTGCCAGCAGCCCGGGACAGTACTACTACGAGCAGTACTTC	CASSPGQYYYEQYF
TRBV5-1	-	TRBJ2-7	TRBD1	TGCGCCAGCAGCTCACAGGGGGATCTCGACGAGCAGTACTTC	CASSSQGDLDEQYF
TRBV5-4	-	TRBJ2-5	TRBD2	TGTGCCAGCAGCTTTCGTGCTAGCGGACAAGAGACCCAGTACTTC	CASSFRASGQETQYF
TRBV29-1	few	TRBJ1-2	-	TGCAGCGTCGTGGACACAAACTATGGCTACACCTTC	CSVVDTNYGYTF
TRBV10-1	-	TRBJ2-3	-	TGCGCCAGCAGTGAGTCGAACTGGCTAAGCACAGATACGCAGTATTTT	CASSESNWLSTDTQYF
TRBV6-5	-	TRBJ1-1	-	TGTGCCAGCAGGGGATCCATGAACACTGAAGCTTTCTTT	CASRGSMNTEAFF
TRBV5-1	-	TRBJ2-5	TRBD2	TGCGCCAGCAGCTTGTATAGCGGGGGCCAAGAGACCCAGTACTTC	CASSLYSGGQETQYF
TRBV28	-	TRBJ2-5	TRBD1	TGTGCCAGCAGTCTAAGTCAGGGGGCGCGAGGCGAGACCCAGTACTTC	CASSLSQGARGETQYF
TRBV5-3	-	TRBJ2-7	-	TGTGCCAGCAGCTTAGGGCAGAGAACCTACGAGCAGTACTTC	CASSLGQRTYEQYF
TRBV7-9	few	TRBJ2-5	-	TGTGCCAGCACCCCGTTAGAGACCCAGTACTTC	CASTPLETQYF
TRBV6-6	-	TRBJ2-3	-	TGTGCCAGCAGTTACTCGAGGGGGGGCACAGATACGCAGTATTTT	CASSYSRGGTDTQYF
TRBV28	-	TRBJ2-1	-	TGTGCCAGCACTCAAGCCGTGGATGAGCAGTTCTTC	CASTQAVDEQFF
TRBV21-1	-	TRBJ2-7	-	TGTGCCAGCAGCAAAGGAGGGGGGGGACAGGGTCACTACGAGCAGTACTTC	CASSKGGGGQGHYEQYF
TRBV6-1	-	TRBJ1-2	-	TGTGCCAGCAGTGAACGAGATTATGGCTACACCTTC	CASSERDYGYTF
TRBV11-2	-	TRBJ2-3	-	TGTGCCAGCAGGAGGCAGGGCACAGATACGCAGTATTTT	CASRRQGTDTQYF
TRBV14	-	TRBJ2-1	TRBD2	TGTGCCAGCAGCCAAGGGTTCGGACTAGCGGGGTACAATGAGCAGTTCTTC	CASSQGFGLAGYNEQFF